This entry concerns a single TCR beta chain. The antigen remains unidentified. These data belong to a study of memory CD4+ T cells and cytomegalovirus serostatus. Turning to the study itself: Healthy Belgian adult donors included about 10 CMV-positive and more than 20 CMV-negative people.

The sort gate was single viable CD3+CD4+CD8-CD45RO+ cells for memory CD4+ T cells. Serum IgG to CMV pp150, pp28, p38 and p52 defined serostatus. Sequencing was performed with immunoSEQ multiplex PCR; in TCRdb, only in-frame clones are kept and a portion is missing. This table has some 26,000 clones, 75% to 85% appearing once. V shed 0 bases, J shed 6 bases, and the junction held 7 bases outside the gene matches. The CDR3 spans 15 residues. The germline gives CDR1 SGHNT, CDR2 YYREEE (reference sequence). Findings and caveats of the study: Suggested: most of the CMV-linked TCR signature lies in CD4+ memory cells.

The TCR was taken from an adult in good health and CMV-seronegative. Sequenced input: memory CD4+ T cells from blood. The rearrangement links TRBV5-4 to TRBJ1-2, with TRBD1 matching 8 bases. CDR3 amino acids: CASSLDLTGANGYTF. The CDR3 DNA reads as TGTGCCAGCAGCTTGGATTTGACAGGGGCGAATGGCTACACCTTC.